The clone carrying this T cell receptor beta chain has only one observation. Its target is not known. This entry is derived from a study of OX40 agonist ivuxolimab in advanced cancers. V was clipped by 5 bases and J by 4 bases; unmatched bases: 10. Per germline, CDR1 SGHTA and CDR2 FQGNSA. There are 15 residues in the CDR3. Points from the study as a whole: The investigators did not determine what antigen specificity the expanded peripheral T cells had. Expanded clones were, on average, more numerous in CD8+ T cells than in CD4+.

The assay was immunoSEQ multiplex PCR, and TCRdb's table has in-frame clones only and misses some. This sample has tens of thousands of clones, with 65% to 90% found just once. This chain uses TRBV7-2 with TRBJ1-2; 7 bases align to TRBD1. This TCR was sampled from an adult with an advanced solid tumor such as melanoma, head and neck, liver or kidney cancer. This specimen consisted of CD4+ or CD8+ T cells sorted from blood, obtained in a trial of the OX40 agonist ivuxolimab. The chain's CDR3 is CASSSLGGSGYGYTF. The CDR3 DNA follows: TGTGCCAGCAGCAGTCTAGGGGGCTCTGGCTATGGCTACACCTTC.